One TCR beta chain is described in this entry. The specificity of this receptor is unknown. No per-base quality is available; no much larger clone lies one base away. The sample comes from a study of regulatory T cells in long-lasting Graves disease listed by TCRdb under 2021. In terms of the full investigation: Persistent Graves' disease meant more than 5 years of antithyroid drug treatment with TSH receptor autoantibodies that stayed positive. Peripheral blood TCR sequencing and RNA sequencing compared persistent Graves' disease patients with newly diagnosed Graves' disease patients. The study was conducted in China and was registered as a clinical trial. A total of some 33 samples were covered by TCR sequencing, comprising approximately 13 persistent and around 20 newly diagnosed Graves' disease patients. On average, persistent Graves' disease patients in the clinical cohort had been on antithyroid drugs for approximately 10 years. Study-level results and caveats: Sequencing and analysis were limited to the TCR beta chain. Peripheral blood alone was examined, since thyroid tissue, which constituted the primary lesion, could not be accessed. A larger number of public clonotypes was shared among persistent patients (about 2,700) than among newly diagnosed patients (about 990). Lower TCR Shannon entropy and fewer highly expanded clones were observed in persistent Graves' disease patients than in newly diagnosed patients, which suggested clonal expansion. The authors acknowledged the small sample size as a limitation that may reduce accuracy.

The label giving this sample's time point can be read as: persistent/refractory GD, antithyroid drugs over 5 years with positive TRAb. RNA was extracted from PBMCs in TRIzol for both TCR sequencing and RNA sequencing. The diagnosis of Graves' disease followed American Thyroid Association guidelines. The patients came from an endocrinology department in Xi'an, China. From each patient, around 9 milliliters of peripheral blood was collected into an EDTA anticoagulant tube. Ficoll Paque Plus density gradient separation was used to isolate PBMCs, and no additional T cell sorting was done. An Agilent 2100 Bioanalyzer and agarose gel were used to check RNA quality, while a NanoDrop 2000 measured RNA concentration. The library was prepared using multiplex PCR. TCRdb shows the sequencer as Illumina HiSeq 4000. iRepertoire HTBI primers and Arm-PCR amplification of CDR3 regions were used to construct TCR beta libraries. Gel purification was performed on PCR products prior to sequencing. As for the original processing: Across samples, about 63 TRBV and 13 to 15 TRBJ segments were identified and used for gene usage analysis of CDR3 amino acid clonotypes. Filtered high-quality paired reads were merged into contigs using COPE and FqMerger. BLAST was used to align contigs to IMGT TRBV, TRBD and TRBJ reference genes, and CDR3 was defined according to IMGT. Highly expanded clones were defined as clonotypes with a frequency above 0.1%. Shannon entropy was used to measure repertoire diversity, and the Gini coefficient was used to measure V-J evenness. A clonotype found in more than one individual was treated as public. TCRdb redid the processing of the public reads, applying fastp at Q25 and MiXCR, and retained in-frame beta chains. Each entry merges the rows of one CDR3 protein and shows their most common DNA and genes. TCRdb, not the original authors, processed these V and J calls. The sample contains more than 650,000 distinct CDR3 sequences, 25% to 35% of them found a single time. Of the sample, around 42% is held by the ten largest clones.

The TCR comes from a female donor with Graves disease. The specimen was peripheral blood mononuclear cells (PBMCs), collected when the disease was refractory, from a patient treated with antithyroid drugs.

For the CDR3, the sequence is CASSQGFYPEQYF. The DNA sequence is TGTGCCAGCAGCCAAGGTTTTTACCCCGAGCAGTACTTC. Recombination connected TRBV14 to TRBJ2-7; the D gene cannot be named for sure. CDR1 and CDR2, looked up from the germline V gene, are SGHDN and FVKESK. The CDR3 spans 13 residues, from the cysteine through the phenylalanine. CDR3 DNA is the only sequence kept; it has 39 bases, read in frame from the first base. V gives up 1 base and J gives up 6 bases, and the segment between their germline ends measures 10 bases. Beyond the CDR3, the reference TRBV14 and TRBJ2-7 genes provide the residues; the full variable domain reads: EAGVTQFPSHSVIEKGQTVTLRCDPISGHDNLYWYRRVMGKEIKFLLHFVKESKQDESGMPNNRFLAERTGGTYSTLKVQPAELEDSGVYFCASSQGFYPEQYFGPGTRLTVT.